The source of this T cell receptor (beta chain) is a study of regulatory T cells in long-lasting Graves disease. At least ten counts were recorded for this clonotype. The antigen is not known. For TCR beta, libraries came from iRepertoire HTBI primers and Arm-PCR of CDR3 regions. TCRdb used MiXCR to reprocess the multiplex PCR reads, holding one entry per CDR3 protein. The repertoire holds about 220,000 distinct CDR3 sequences, with around 20% as singletons. Study-wide results and limits: For persistent Graves' patients, TCR diversity was lower than for newly diagnosed ones. Persistent disease preferred TRBV28, TRBJ1-2 and TRBJ2-5; new disease, TRBV20-1 and TRBJ2-1.

Time point in this sample: newly diagnosed GD, antithyroid drugs for less than 3 months. Following extraction of RNA from PBMCs, that RNA was used to make the TCR library. Germline V gene data show CDR1 as DFQATT and CDR2 as SNEGSKA (reference sequence). Trimming shortened V by 0 bases and J by 7 bases, and 13 bases separated the two germline ends. The CDR3 contains 15 residues. These data also formed part of another study, on T cells in Graves' hyperthyroidism and ophthalmopathy.

The source of this sequence is a woman in her thirties with Graves disease. The rearrangement joins TRBV20-1 to TRBJ1-6; D is possibly TRBD1 (5 bases). Sample: peripheral blood mononuclear cells (PBMCs), taken at new diagnosis, from a patient treated with antithyroid drugs. CDR3 loop: CSARERSGQNSPLHF. CDR3 DNA sequence: TGCAGTGCTAGAGAAAGGTCAGGGCAGAATTCACCCCTCCACTTT.